What follows are 28 T cell receptor beta chains derived from one specimen sequenced in a study of blood T cells in healthy people across ages. Through a sample-barcoded 5' primer and a J-beta primer mix, a second PCR was run for 7 to 11 cycles. TCRdb processed the 5' RACE reads anew with MiXCR; each CDR3 protein has one entry. Among about 780,000 distinct CDR3 sequences listed, about 46% were seen once. Sequencing was carried out using blood. The receptors here all came from a man aged 80 or over in good health.

The chain carries TRBV9 and TRBJ1-2; D might be TRBD1 (6 bases). This CDR3 comprises 15 residues. V was pared by 0 bases and J by 6 bases, with 15 bases between. CDR1 is SGDLS and CDR2 is YYNGEE in the germline V gene. The CDR3 coding sequence is TGTGCCAGCAGCGTAGCTACCTTCGGACAGAATGGCTACACCTTC. Translation: CASSVATFGQNGYTF.

The DNA for the CDR3 is TGCAGTGCTAGTGGGTGGACTAGACCCTACGAGCAGTACTTC. Amino acid sequence: CSASGWTRPYEQYF. The chain links TRBV20-1 to TRBJ2-4; 7 nucleotides match TRBD2. The J call may not be correct, given that the DNA end is closer to TRBJ2-7. This CDR3 is built from 14 residues. The germline V gene encodes CDR1 DFQATT and CDR2 SNEGSKA (reference sequence).

A remark on this clonotype: Being one base from a much bigger clone, this may be a read error. J is TRBJ2-1 and V is TRBV7-2; 7 nucleotides match TRBD2. V was clipped by 7 bases and J by 7 bases; unmatched bases: 10. CDR1 is SGHTA, CDR2 FQGNSA, per germline. The CDR3 covers 14 residues. CDR3 in amino acids: CASNFRGLDNEQFF. The CDR3 DNA sequence: TGTGCCAGCAACTTCCGTGGACTAGATAATGAGCAGTTCTTC.

V is TRBV29-1 and J is TRBJ2-3; D not certain. V was pared by 6 bases and J by 6 bases, with 10 bases between. The CDR3 consists of 11 residues. CDR1 and CDR2 from the germline V gene are SQVTM and ANQGSEA. The CDR3 DNA reads as TGCAGCGTCGGTCGAGAGGATACGCAGTATTTT. Translation: CSVGREDTQYF.

The V and J genes are TRBV28 and TRBJ2-7, with TRBD2 matching over 10 bases. The germline gives CDR1 MDHEN, CDR2 SYDVKM. The junction had 11 bases not matched to a gene; V was cut back by 6 bases and J by 6 bases. The CDR3 has 15 amino acids. The CDR3 sequence is CASRDVASGSSEQYF. The CDR3, as DNA: TGTGCCAGCAGGGATGTGGCTAGCGGGAGTTCCGAGCAGTACTTC.

CDR3 protein: CAITRIAGDSLAKNIQYF. In DNA, the CDR3 is TGCGCCATCACGAGGATAGCGGGAGACAGCCTAGCCAAAAACATTCAGTACTTC. The chain is built from TRBV5-1 and TRBJ2-4, with 9 bases matching TRBD2. The CDR3 sequence is 18 residues long. Germline V CDR1 and CDR2: SGHRS, YFSETQ. Trimming cost V 9 bases and J 0 bases; bases outside gene matches: 16.

Details on this clonotype: At one of its ends the junction is not consistent with the germline gene, which may arise from a read error. The rearrangement links TRBV29-1 to TRBJ2-1; a weak D match, TRBD1 (6 bases). The CDR3 runs 14 residues. The germline V gene encodes CDR1 SQVTM and CDR2 ANQGSEA. The CDR3 is CGVTRARGNNEQFF. Here the CDR3 DNA reads TGCGGCGTAACCAGGGCCAGGGGTAACAATGAGCAGTTCTTC.

Only a few counts were recorded for this clonotype. A read error may explain this, as a much larger clone is one base away. The genes are TRBV29-1 and TRBJ2-7, with 9 bases matching TRBD2. This CDR3 region has 15 residues. CDR1 and CDR2 from the germline V gene are SQVTM and ANQGSEA. The CDR3 DNA sequence: TGCAGTGACCAGGTGGGCGGGAGGGGCCCTGATGAGCAGTACTTC. As protein: CSDQVGGRGPDEQYF.

The chain joins TRBV25-1 to TRBJ2-3; 8 bases are a match to TRBD2. Germline CDR1 reads MGHDK; CDR2 reads SYGVNS. V gave up 7 bases and J gave up 5 bases; unmatched junction bases: 5. This CDR3 region has 13 residues. CDR3 DNA sequence: TGTGCCAGCATCGGGAGGGGTTTAGATACGCAGTATTTT. Protein: CASIGRGLDTQYF.

This clonotype was counted only a few times. The chain links TRBV21-1 to TRBJ2-2; TRBD1, as called in the table, went unchecked against the DNA. TRBV21-1 is a pseudogene segment. This CDR3 has 17 amino acids. The CDR3 nucleotides are TGTGCCAGCTGGTTAGGGACAGGGGCCAATTACACCGGGGAGCTGTTTTTT. Its protein is CASWLGTGANYTGELFF.

The V and J genes are TRBV13 and TRBJ2-7; 11 bases agree with TRBD1. The V gene end was trimmed by 5 bases and the J gene end by 2 bases; junction bases not matched to a gene: 5. CDR3 length: 15 residues. The V gene's germline CDR1 is PRHDT and CDR2 FYEKMQ (reference sequence). CDR3 DNA: TGTGCCAGCAGCCCCTGGACAGGGGGCGCCTACGAGCAGTACTTC. This translates into CASSPWTGGAYEQYF.

This clonotype was found a few times. The rearrangement uses TRBV5-4 and TRBJ2-5, with D possibly being TRBD2 (5 bases). The last part of the DNA fits TRBJ2-7 better; the J call may be wrong. CDR1 is SGHNT, CDR2 YYREEE, per germline (reference sequence). The CDR3 runs 14 residues. The CDR3 region has the DNA TGTGCCAGCAGCCCCGGTCTAGCTGTCCACGAGCAGTACTTC. This gives the protein CASSPGLAVHEQYF.

The chain has TRBV30 and TRBJ1-1, with 7 bases fitting TRBD1. V lost 1 base and J lost 1; bases outside the gene matches: 6. Germline loops: CDR1 GTSNPN, CDR2 SVGIG (reference sequence). The CDR3 totals 15 residues. The CDR3 loop is CAWSGASGGNTEAFF. Here the CDR3 DNA reads TGTGCCTGGAGTGGGGCTTCAGGGGGGAACACTGAAGCTTTCTTT.

This chain connects TRBV6-5 to TRBJ1-2; TRBD1 is a possible D gene (5 bases). The V end was cut by 0 bases, the J end by 0 bases, with 11 bases between. The germline V gene encodes CDR1 MNHEY and CDR2 SVGAGI. The CDR3 extends over 16 amino acids. DNA for the CDR3: TGTGCCAGCAGTTACTCTCGGGGCAGGGCTAACTATGGCTACACCTTC. Translation: CASSYSRGRANYGYTF.

The J gene is TRBJ2-3, the V gene TRBV10-3, with TRBD2 matching 11 bases. In germline, CDR1 is ENHRY, CDR2 SYGVKD. The CDR3 runs 16 residues. With V trimmed by 6 bases and J by 0 bases, 5 bases remained unmatched. The DNA for the CDR3 is TGTGCCATCAGCGGGACTAGCGGAGCTAGCACAGATACGCAGTATTTT. It encodes CAISGTSGASTDTQYF.

This clonotype was seen more than once but under ten times. The chain employs TRBV20-1 and TRBJ2-3; TRBD2 matches at 12 bases. This CDR3 is built from 17 residues. CDR1 is DFQATT, CDR2 SNEGSKA, per germline (reference sequence). V trimming: 6 bases; J trimming: 3 bases; junction bases outside the gene matches: 13. In DNA, the CDR3 is TGCAGTGCCCCAAGGCCTAGCGGGAGGGCAAGGACAGATACGCAGTATTTT. Amino acids: CSAPRPSGRARTDTQYF.

This clonotype was picked up many times. The chain couples TRBV29-1 to TRBJ2-1, with D unresolved. Per germline, CDR1 SQVTM and CDR2 ANQGSEA. The CDR3 extends over 15 amino acids. The V and J ends lost 4 bases and 2 bases respectively, with 15 bases between them. CDR3 in DNA: TGCAGCGTTGTCCTCATGTTTGGGACCTACAATGAGCAGTTCTTC. Protein product: CSVVLMFGTYNEQFF.

The table lists this clonotype with many counts. V gene TRBV4-2 combines with J gene TRBJ1-4; D unclear. The CDR3 runs 15 residues. Deletions cut 1 base from V and 5 bases from J, with 11 bases between. The germline CDR1 and CDR2 sequences are LGHNA and YNFKEQ. The CDR3 sequence: CASSQVAGRNEKLFF. The CDR3 bases are TGTGCCAGCAGCCAAGTTGCCGGTAGGAATGAAAAACTGTTTTTT.

This clonotype appeared a few times. In DNA form, the CDR3 reads TGTGCCAGCAGCTTGGCCTCGTCCAATGAGCAGTTCTTC. Its translation is CASSLASSNEQFF. This sequence joins TRBV5-6 and TRBJ2-1; no clear D. Germline V CDR1 and CDR2: SGHDT, YYEEEE. Deletions cut 0 bases from V and 6 bases from J, with 7 bases between. This CDR3 is built from 13 residues.

The chain joins TRBV5-5 to TRBJ2-1; D may match TRBD1 or TRBD2 (5 bases each). The CDR3 sequence is 13 residues long. V lost 1 base and J 8 bases, leaving 10 bases between the germline ends. The germline gives CDR1 SGHKS, CDR2 YYEKEE (reference sequence). Written as DNA, the CDR3 is TGTGCCAGCAGCTTGTGGGGGACGGATGAGCAGTTCTTC. Translation: CASSLWGTDEQFF. Full variable domain (missing parts from reference TRBV5-5 and TRBJ2-1): DAGVTQSPTHLIKTRGQQVTLRCSPISGHKSVSWYQQVLGQGPQFIFQYYEKEERGRGNFPDRFSARQFPNYSSELNVNALLLGDSALYLCASSLWGTDEQFFGPGTRLTVL.

This clonotype was seen many times. V is TRBV7-8 and J is TRBJ2-1; 14 bases match TRBD2. CDR1 SGHVS and CDR2 FQNEAQ come from the germline V gene. After removal of 2 bases from V and 6 bases from J, the junction contained 6 bases not matched to a gene. This CDR3 is 17 amino acids long. CDR3 amino acids: CASSLMGLAGAPNEQFF. Here the CDR3 DNA reads TGTGCCAGCAGCTTAATGGGACTAGCGGGAGCCCCCAATGAGCAGTTCTTC.

The chain couples TRBV27 to TRBJ2-1; the match to TRBD2 covers 9 bases. Losses at the gene ends were 2 bases for V and 8 bases for J; bases not matched to a gene: 10. The CDR3 contains 16 residues. CDR1 and CDR2 (germline): MNHEY, SMNVEV (reference sequence). The CDR3: CASSLTHSGRGDEQFF. As DNA, the CDR3 is TGTGCCAGCAGTTTAACCCATAGCGGGAGAGGGGATGAGCAGTTCTTC.

The chain joins TRBV5-1 to TRBJ2-7, with TRBD2 as a possible D gene (6 bases). The germline gives CDR1 SGHRS, CDR2 YFSETQ. The V end lost 4 bases, the J end lost 0 bases, and 11 bases lay between the germline ends. This CDR3 is built from 14 residues. CDR3 protein: CASSPPTSSYEQYF. As DNA, the CDR3 is TGCGCCAGCAGCCCGCCGACTAGCTCCTACGAGCAGTACTTC.

The CDR3 bases are TGTGCCAGCAGCAGATGGACTAGCGGGCCACACACAGATACGCAGTATTTT. Its protein product is CASSRWTSGPHTDTQYF. The J gene is TRBJ2-3, the V gene TRBV7-3, with 11 nucleotides matching TRBD2. V lost 5 bases and J lost 2; bases outside the gene matches: 9. Germline CDR1 is SGHTA and CDR2 is FQGTGA. The CDR3 is made up of 17 amino acids.

The chain uses TRBV6-6 and TRBJ2-3; tentative D call: TRBD2 (5 bases). The V gene's germline CDR1 is MNHNY and CDR2 SVGAGI (reference sequence). The V end was cut by 5 bases, the J end by 0 bases, with 15 bases between. The CDR3 contains 16 residues. The CDR3 reads CASSRRLLASTDTQYF. Here the CDR3 DNA reads TGTGCCAGCAGTCGACGACTGCTAGCTAGCACAGATACGCAGTATTTT.

This clonotype was seen only a few times. V and J are TRBV28 and TRBJ2-7; TRBD1 or TRBD2 may be the D gene (6 bases each). Germline-derived CDR1 and CDR2 are MDHEN and SYDVKM. With 6 bases removed from V and 2 bases from J, the gap between germline ends came to 14 bases. CDR3 length: 14 amino acids. CDR3 amino acids: CASRGGQGPYEQYF. The CDR3 coding sequence is TGTGCCAGCAGGGGGGGCCAGGGCCCCTACGAGCAGTACTTC.

This chain connects TRBV27 to TRBJ2-1, with TRBD2 identical over 12 bases. J was trimmed by 4 bases and V by 6 bases; bases with no gene match: 10. CDR3 length: 17 amino acids. CDR1 is MNHEY and CDR2 is SMNVEV in the germline V gene (reference sequence). CDR3 sequence: CASRQTSGSNRYNEQFF. Here the CDR3 DNA reads TGTGCCAGCAGGCAGACTAGCGGGAGTAATCGGTACAATGAGCAGTTCTTC.

CDR3 coding DNA: TGCGCCAGCAGCCCTAACCTACAGATTACCTACGAGCAGTACTTC. The encoded protein is CASSPNLQITYEQYF. The chain joins TRBV5-1 to TRBJ2-5; D ambiguous. The assigned J gene may be wrong: the sequence end matches TRBJ2-7 better. Germline V lookup: CDR1 SGHRS, CDR2 YFSETQ. The CDR3 length is 15 residues.